A single sample gave rise to the 21 T cell receptor beta chains below, sequenced in a study of blood T cells in healthy people across ages. Next came a second PCR, run for about 7 to 12 cycles, which used a sample-barcoded 5' primer along with a J-beta primer mix. TCRdb fed the 5' RACE reads into MiXCR, producing one record per CDR3 protein. The table lists about 1.4 million distinct CDR3 sequences, approximately 59% of them singletons. Material: blood. The receptor set was obtained from a man in his late teens or twenties in good health.

This chain links TRBV25-1 with TRBJ2-3; 8 bases fit TRBD1. There are 15 residues in the CDR3. V dropped 6 bases and J dropped 8; count of bases not matched to a gene: 13. CDR1 is MGHDK, CDR2 SYGVNS, per germline. CDR3 loop: CASSQTTGARGTQYF. DNA for the CDR3: TGTGCCAGCAGCCAGACGACAGGGGCGCGGGGTACGCAGTATTTT.

This clonotype was picked up a small number of times. The V call is TRBV11-2, the J call TRBJ2-4, with a tentative D call TRBD2 (6 bases). Germline assignment: CDR1 SGHAT and CDR2 FQNNGV. V lost 5 bases, J lost 0 bases, and 14 bases lay in between. The CDR3 spans 16 residues. CDR3 protein: CASSPPAGLAKNIQYF. In DNA form, the CDR3 reads TGTGCCAGCAGCCCACCAGCGGGTCTAGCCAAAAACATTCAGTACTTC.

The CDR3 protein is CSAVSGQGNQPQHF. The CDR3 nucleotides read TGCAGTGCCGTTAGTGGACAGGGAAATCAGCCCCAGCATTTT. This chain links TRBV20-1 with TRBJ1-5, with 8 positions matching TRBD1. Germline trimming cut 6 bases from V and 4 bases from J; bases unmatched to any gene: 8. The CDR3 runs to 14 residues. Per the germline V gene, CDR1 is DFQATT and CDR2 is SNEGSKA (reference sequence).

This chain uses TRBV12-3 or TRBV12-4 with TRBJ1-2; tentative D call: TRBD1 (5 bases). The CDR3 length is 14 residues. The germline V and J ends were trimmed by 6 bases and 3 bases, with 14 bases remaining between them. The CDR3 coding sequence is TGTGCCAGCAGCATTGCCGGGGGGGACTATGGCTACACCTTC. The encoded protein is CASSIAGGDYGYTF.

This chain links TRBV7-9 with TRBJ2-1; 13 bases map to TRBD2. CDR3 length: 17 residues. The ends lost 3 bases at V and 10 bases at J; junction bases unmatched: 12. The germline gives CDR1 SEHNR, CDR2 FQNEAQ (reference sequence). Here the CDR3 DNA reads TGTGCCAGCAGCTTGGACCCCCGACTAGCGGGGGGCCCGGAGCAGTTCTTC. Amino acids: CASSLDPRLAGGPEQFF.

With regard to this clonotype: Just one base apart from a much larger clone, this may be a read error. The genes are TRBV6-5 and TRBJ2-7, with a possible D match to TRBD2 (5 bases). With 5 bases removed from V and 4 bases from J, the gap between germline ends came to 12 bases. CDR1 and CDR2 (germline): MNHEY, SVGAGI. This CDR3 has 13 amino acids. The CDR3 spells CASSPAELYEQYF. The CDR3 nucleotides are TGTGCCAGCAGTCCAGCGGAGCTATACGAGCAGTACTTC.

The chain employs TRBV20-1 and TRBJ2-3, with 7 nucleotides matching TRBD2. Germline trimming cut 0 bases from V and 3 bases from J; bases unmatched to any gene: 12. The CDR3 contains 17 residues. The germline gives CDR1 DFQATT, CDR2 SNEGSKA (reference sequence). CDR3 in amino acids: CSARDLNGGRITDTQYF. The CDR3 DNA follows: TGCAGTGCTAGAGATCTTAACGGCGGGAGAATTACAGATACGCAGTATTTT.

This clonotype has just a few counts. The V call is TRBV7-2, the J call TRBJ2-7, with D perhaps TRBD1 (5 bases). The CDR3 consists of 17 residues. Germline values: CDR1 SGHTA, CDR2 FQGNSA. Trimming stripped 4 bases from V and 0 bases from J, with 19 bases between. The CDR3 DNA follows: TGTGCCAGCAGCTCTAGTAGTAGGGGAATTTACTCCTACGAGCAGTACTTC. This codes for CASSSSSRGIYSYEQYF.

Comments on this clonotype: An end of the junction differs from the germline gene, which may be a read error. The chain combines TRBV5-1 with TRBJ2-1, with D possibly called TRBD1 or TRBD2 (5 bases each). The germline CDR1 and CDR2 sequences are SGHRS and YFSETQ. This CDR3 spans 15 amino acids. CDR3: CAGSSGALGWNEQFF. The CDR3 region has the DNA TGCGCCGGCAGCTCCGGGGCTTTAGGTTGGAATGAGCAGTTCTTC.

The chain joins TRBV11-2 to TRBJ2-7; D possibly corresponds to TRBD2 (5 bases). From germline, CDR1 is SGHAT and CDR2 FQNNGV. The CDR3 loop spans 15 amino acids. The V gene lost 5 bases and the J gene lost 2 bases, with 16 bases spanning the gap. CDR3 amino acids: CASSTRLTNPYEQYF. Written as DNA, the CDR3 is TGTGCCAGCAGCACCCGACTAACAAATCCCTACGAGCAGTACTTC. The full variable domain, rest sourced from reference TRBV11-2 and TRBJ2-7, is EAGVAQSPRYKIIEKRQSVAFWCNPISGHATLYWYQQILGQGPKLLIQFQNNGVVDDSQLPKDRFSAERLKGVDSTLKIQPAKLEDSAVYLCASSTRLTNPYEQYFGPGTRLTVT.

The rearrangement links TRBV28 to TRBJ2-3; D unclear. CDR1 and CDR2 (germline): MDHEN, SYDVKM. The V gene lost 3 bases and the J gene lost 7 bases, with 8 bases spanning the gap. The CDR3 length is 12 residues. CDR3 nucleotide sequence: TGTGCCAGCAGTTTTTTTGGGAATACGCAGTATTTT. It specifies CASSFFGNTQYF. Variable domain in full (rest from reference TRBV28 and TRBJ2-3): DVKVTQSSRYLVKRTGEKVFLECVQDMDHENMFWYRQDPGLGLRLIYFSYDVKMKEKGDIPEGYSVSREKKERFSLILESASTNQTSMYLCASSFFGNTQYFGPGTRLTVL.

Worth noting for this clonotype: The junction shows a germline mismatch at one end, possibly a read error. The DNA of the CDR3 is TGTGCCAGTCTCAGGGCTAGCGTATACAATGAGCGGTTCTTC. It translates to CASLRASVYNERFF. The chain has TRBV12-3 or TRBV12-4 and TRBJ2-1; D is possibly TRBD2 (6 bases). This CDR3 contains 14 residues.

The chain employs TRBV27 and TRBJ2-5, with TRBD1 identical over 7 bases. Germline-derived CDR1 and CDR2 are MNHEY and SMNVEV (reference sequence). V trimming: 2 bases; J trimming: 11 bases; junction bases outside the gene matches: 8. The length of the CDR3 is 13 residues. CDR3 protein: CASSLGYPGQQYF. DNA for the CDR3: TGTGCCAGCAGTTTAGGGTACCCGGGACAGCAGTACTTC.

The genes are TRBV4-1 and TRBJ1-2; 8 bases line up with TRBD1. The CDR3 sequence is 16 residues long. Germline-derived CDR1 and CDR2 are MGHRA and YSYEKL. Trimming at V came to 3 bases and at J to 1 base, leaving 7 bases not matched to a gene. In DNA form, the CDR3 reads TGCGCCAGCAGCCACCCAGGGACAGGCATTAACTATGGCTACACCTTC. Translation: CASSHPGTGINYGYTF.

This clonotype occurred a few times. The chain couples TRBV7-6 to TRBJ2-7; D gene unclear. V dropped 2 bases and J dropped 5 bases, with 10 bases sitting between them. Germline CDR1 is SGHVS and CDR2 is FNYEAQ. This CDR3 is 13 amino acids long. The CDR3 loop is CASSLNLIDEQYF. In DNA, the CDR3 is TGTGCCAGCAGCTTAAACTTGATAGACGAGCAGTACTTC.

This clonotype was recorded only once. The chain joins TRBV2 to TRBJ2-2; either TRBD1 or TRBD2 may fit D (6 bases each). Germline values: CDR1 SNHLY, CDR2 FYNNEI. The CDR3 is 15 amino acids. V was cut by 5 bases and J by 4 bases, with 14 bases left in between. The CDR3 sequence: CASSWGAPFTGELFF. CDR3 DNA sequence: TGTGCCAGCAGTTGGGGGGCTCCTTTCACCGGGGAGCTGTTTTTT.

V gene TRBV6-2 or TRBV6-3 combines with J gene TRBJ1-5, with 10 bases that match TRBD1. CDR1 and CDR2 (germline): MNHEY, SVGEGT. This CDR3 contains 15 residues. V gave up 5 bases and J gave up 4 bases; unmatched junction bases: 5. The CDR3: CASSKDRGWNQPQHF. The CDR3 bases are TGTGCCAGCAGTAAGGACAGGGGGTGGAATCAGCCCCAGCATTTT.

V usage is TRBV7-9 and J usage is TRBJ2-1; the match to TRBD2 covers 9 bases. This CDR3 has 19 residues. V shed 1 base and J 3 bases; nucleotides not matched to a gene: 13. Per the germline V gene, CDR1 is SEHNR and CDR2 is FQNEAQ (reference sequence). This chain's CDR3 is CASSLGFGSSGRIYNEQFF. Here the CDR3 DNA reads TGTGCCAGCAGCTTAGGCTTCGGTTCGAGCGGGAGGATCTACAATGAGCAGTTCTTC.

The CDR3 is CAWTEVTEAFF. The DNA for the CDR3 is TGTGCCTGGACGGAGGTAACTGAAGCTTTCTTT. The rearrangement uses TRBV30 and TRBJ1-1; unclear D gene. The CDR3 runs to 11 residues. V was trimmed by 4 bases and J by 5 bases, leaving 8 bases between them. Germline assignment: CDR1 GTSNPN and CDR2 SVGIG (reference sequence).

In its sample, this clonotype was seen many times. A read error may produce the germline difference seen at one junction end. The chain is built from TRBV4-1 and TRBJ2-7; D is uncertain. Germline V gene data show CDR1 as MGHRA and CDR2 as YSYEKL. The CDR3 covers 13 residues. CDR3 residues: CASSQELAYEQYF. The CDR3 DNA sequence: TGTGCCAGCAGCCAAGAGCTAGCCTACGAGCAGTACTTC.

This clonotype was seen more than once but under ten times. The V and J genes are TRBV20-1 and TRBJ1-1; TRBD1 matches 7 bases. CDR1 DFQATT and CDR2 SNEGSKA come from the germline V gene (reference sequence). This CDR3 contains 17 residues. V lost 2 bases, J lost 0 bases, and 12 bases stayed unmatched. The CDR3 is CSARSPRGGALNTEAFF. CDR3 DNA sequence: TGCAGTGCTAGAAGCCCCAGGGGGGGGGCCCTGAACACTGAAGCTTTCTTT.